This T cell receptor beta chain was found in a study of blood T cells in healthy people across ages. With each sample, at least 5 micrograms of total RNA were extracted. The study, taken as a whole, reports: Possibly, changes in expanded clonotypes were confounded because donor CMV status was unknown. Since the PBMCs were unsorted, naive and antigen-experienced cells could not be conclusively compared.

The length of the CDR3 is 15 residues. Germline assignment: CDR1 SGHAT and CDR2 FQNNGV. V gave up 0 bases and J gave up 11 bases, with 18 bases separating them. A second about 6 to 12 cycle PCR used barcoded and J-beta primers. The study obtained at least 2.5 million CDR3-containing paired-end reads from every sample. Each CDR3 protein is one row after TCRdb ran MiXCR on the 5' RACE reads. The repertoire holds about 1.4 million distinct CDR3 sequences, approximately 59% seen once, with 6.5% to 8.5% in the top ten. About this clonotype itself: What it binds is not known.

This receptor was identified in a man aged 18 to 30 in good health. Sample: blood. V and J are TRBV11-2 and TRBJ2-3; D gene unclear. The CDR3 coding sequence is TGTGCCAGCAGCTTAGATCGGTATGGGCTAGTCGTGCAGTATTTT. Translated, it gives CASSLDRYGLVVQYF. Variable domain in full (rest from reference TRBV11-2 and TRBJ2-3): EAGVAQSPRYKIIEKRQSVAFWCNPISGHATLYWYQQILGQGPKLLIQFQNNGVVDDSQLPKDRFSAERLKGVDSTLKIQPAKLEDSAVYLCASSLDRYGLVVQYFGPGTRLTVL.